This entry concerns a single T cell receptor beta chain. What it binds is unknown. This sample was taken from a study of cytomegalovirus exposure and HLA in healthy donors. Study-level findings and limits: A later analysis linked 15,000 to 20,000 TCR beta sequences to HLA alleles at 0.05 false discovery rate. The productive fraction for most TCR beta V segments was about 87% or about 30% in an earlier analysis.

PCR primers comprised 60 Vbeta and 13 Jbeta primers. Here immunoSEQ multiplex PCR was the method, and the copy in TCRdb shows in-frame clones only, minus some. This table holds about 190,000 clones, roughly 79% found once. Sequences were obtained from PBMCs. The receptor's source is a woman under 30 in good health and CMV-seronegative.

CDR3 DNA: TGTGCCAGCATCGAGGGCCCCGGGGGGGCTAGTTCCACCGGGGAGCTGTTTTTT. Its translation: CASIEGPGGASSTGELFF. This chain uses TRBV5-4 with TRBJ2-2, with 8 bases identical to TRBD2. V dropped 6 bases and J dropped 4; count of bases not matched to a gene: 17. Germline V gene lookup returns CDR1 SGHNT and CDR2 YYREEE (reference sequence). This CDR3 region has 18 residues.